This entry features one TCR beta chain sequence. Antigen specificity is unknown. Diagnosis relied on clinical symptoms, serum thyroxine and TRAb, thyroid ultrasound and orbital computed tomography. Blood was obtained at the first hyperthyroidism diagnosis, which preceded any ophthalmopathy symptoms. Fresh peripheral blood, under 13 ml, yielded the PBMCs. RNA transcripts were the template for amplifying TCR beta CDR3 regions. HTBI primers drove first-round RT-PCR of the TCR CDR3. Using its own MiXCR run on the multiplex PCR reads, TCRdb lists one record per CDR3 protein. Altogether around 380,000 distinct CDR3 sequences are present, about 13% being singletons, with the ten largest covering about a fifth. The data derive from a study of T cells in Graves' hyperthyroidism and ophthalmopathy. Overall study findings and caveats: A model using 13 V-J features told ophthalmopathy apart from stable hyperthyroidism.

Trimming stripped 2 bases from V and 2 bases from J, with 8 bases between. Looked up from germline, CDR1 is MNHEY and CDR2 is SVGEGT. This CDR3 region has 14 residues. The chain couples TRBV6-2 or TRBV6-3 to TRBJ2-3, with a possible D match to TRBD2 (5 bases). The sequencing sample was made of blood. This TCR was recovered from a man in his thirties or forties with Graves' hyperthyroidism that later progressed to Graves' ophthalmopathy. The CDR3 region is CASSYDGVTDTQYF. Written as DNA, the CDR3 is TGTGCCAGCAGTTACGACGGGGTCACAGATACGCAGTATTTT.